Detailed here is one T cell receptor beta chain. This sample stems from a study of CD8 T cells in Susac syndrome. CDR3 length: 19 amino acids. Germline-derived CDR1 and CDR2 are MGHRA and YSYEKL. Trimming pared 1 base from V and 2 bases from J, leaving 22 bases between. Random hexamers primed reverse transcription of about 0.45 to 1 ug RNA. Amplification of TCR beta CDR3 across 54 Vbeta and 13 Jbeta was performed with immunoSEQ multiplex PCR. Using its own MiXCR run on the immunoSEQ multiplex PCR reads, TCRdb lists one record per CDR3 protein. The sample has about 400,000 distinct CDR3 sequences; more than 80% are singletons.

The sequenced sample was CD8+ T cells from PBMCs. The TCR originated in a human donor with multiple sclerosis. V gene TRBV4-1 combines with J gene TRBJ2-3, with D perhaps TRBD2 (6 bases). CDR3 region: CASSQVVVGGSGNTDTQYF. DNA for the CDR3: TGCGCCAGCAGCCAAGTAGTTGTCGGCGGTAGCGGAAACACAGATACGCAGTATTTT.